The rows below give T cell receptor beta chains drawn from one sample of a study of blood T cell repertoires in COVID-19. The table came from immunoSEQ multiplex PCR; TCRdb's copy has only in-frame clones and leaves some out. The sample carries more than 250,000 clones, 87% recorded once. The source material was peripheral blood. The receptors were sampled from a man aged 45-65 years with active or convalescent COVID-19. Both conserved end residues are part of each CDR3. A D gene is named only where the DNA matches it firmly. Clone sizes are given selectively: once, few, many, or a class where the clone is expanded.

v_call: TRBV7-8; d_call: NA; clone_size: NA; j_call: TRBJ1-1; cdr3_nt: TGTGCCAGCAGCATACAGCGGGACACTGAAGCTTTCTTT; cdr3_aa: CASSIQRDTEAFF
v_call: TRBV25-1; d_call: TRBD1; clone_size: NA; j_call: TRBJ2-2; cdr3_nt: TGTGCCAGCAGATCCGGGACAGATGGAAGCGGGGAGCTGTTTTTT; cdr3_aa: CASRSGTDGSGELFF
v_call: TRBV5-5; d_call: NA; clone_size: NA; j_call: TRBJ2-5; cdr3_nt: TGTGCCAGCAGCTTAAAAGGACAAGAAGAGACCCAGTACTTC; cdr3_aa: CASSLKGQEETQYF
v_call: TRBV29-1; d_call: NA; clone_size: NA; j_call: TRBJ2-1; cdr3_nt: TGCAGCGCCGTTCGGCGGCGGAGTGAGCAGTTCTTC; cdr3_aa: CSAVRRRSEQFF
v_call: TRBV3-1/TRBV3-2; d_call: TRBD2; clone_size: NA; j_call: TRBJ2-2; cdr3_nt: TGTGCCAGCAGCCAAGTAACGGGACTAGCCGGCGGGGAGCTGTTTTTT; cdr3_aa: CASSQVTGLAGGELFF
v_call: TRBV16; d_call: NA; clone_size: NA; j_call: TRBJ2-2; cdr3_nt: TGTGCCAGCAGCCAACTTAGCGGAGACAACACCGGGGAGCTGTTTTTT; cdr3_aa: CASSQLSGDNTGELFF
v_call: TRBV2; d_call: NA; clone_size: NA; j_call: TRBJ2-3; cdr3_nt: TGTGCCAGCAGTGACCACAGCCGCGGCACAGATACGCAGTATTTT; cdr3_aa: CASSDHSRGTDTQYF
v_call: TRBV30; d_call: NA; clone_size: NA; j_call: TRBJ1-6; cdr3_nt: TGTGCCTGGAGTGGAGGAGCCCTTTGGTACTCACCCCTCCACTTT; cdr3_aa: CAWSGGALWYSPLHF
v_call: TRBV7-2; d_call: NA; clone_size: NA; j_call: TRBJ1-2; cdr3_nt: TGTGCCAGCAGCTTCTCGACACTTCTTTATGGCTACACCTTC; cdr3_aa: CASSFSTLLYGYTF
v_call: TRBV30; d_call: TRBD1; clone_size: NA; j_call: TRBJ2-1; cdr3_nt: TGTGCCTGGAGTGGCCAGGGGGCAAGGAATGAGCAGTTCTTC; cdr3_aa: CAWSGQGARNEQFF
v_call: TRBV6-2/TRBV6-3; d_call: NA; clone_size: NA; j_call: TRBJ2-1; cdr3_nt: TGTGCCAGCAGTCCCCCGCTGACAGGATACAATGAGCAGTTCTTC; cdr3_aa: CASSPPLTGYNEQFF
v_call: TRBV7-9; d_call: TRBD2; clone_size: NA; j_call: TRBJ2-3; cdr3_nt: TGTGCCAGCAGCTTAGTTGAGGCTAGCGGGCTTAGCACAGATACGCAGTATTTT; cdr3_aa: CASSLVEASGLSTDTQYF
v_call: TRBV3-1/TRBV3-2; d_call: TRBD1; clone_size: once; j_call: TRBJ1-5; cdr3_nt: TGTGCCAGCAGCACCGGGACAGGGGGATCTCAGCCCCAGCATTTT; cdr3_aa: CASSTGTGGSQPQHF
v_call: TRBV2; d_call: TRBD2; clone_size: NA; j_call: TRBJ2-7; cdr3_nt: TGTGCCAGCAACCCAGGACTAGCGGGGGGGCTCCACGAGCAGTACTTC; cdr3_aa: CASNPGLAGGLHEQYF
v_call: TRBV30; d_call: TRBD1; clone_size: NA; j_call: TRBJ1-5; cdr3_nt: TGTGCCTGGAGTGGAGCCGCCCAATACGGGACAGGGGACAATCAGCCCCAGCATTTT; cdr3_aa: CAWSGAAQYGTGDNQPQHF